This TCR beta chain is drawn from a study of blood T cell repertoires in COVID-19. The overall study: COVID-19 samples collected from the United States, Italy and Spain covered acute and convalescent phases.

Generated by immunoSEQ multiplex PCR, the TCRdb table keeps only in-frame clones and is missing some. The data show about 140,000 clones, about 78% seen once. Germline V lookup: CDR1 SNHLY, CDR2 FYNNEI. V lost 2 bases, J lost 4 bases, and 2 bases stayed unmatched. The CDR3 runs 14 residues. The source is a man in his 60s who had recovered from COVID-19. The sequencing sample was made of peripheral blood. The chain carries TRBV2 and TRBJ1-5; 7 bases line up with TRBD1. The CDR3 region has the DNA TGTGCCAGCAGTGAACTCAGGGGGAATCAGCCCCAGCATTTT. As protein: CASSELRGNQPQHF.